This T cell receptor (beta chain) was retrieved from a study of CD8 T cells in ankylosing spondylitis. TCRdb passed the 5' RACE reads through MiXCR, listing each CDR3 protein once. The profile shows a few hundred thousand distinct CDR3 sequences, approximately 17% of them singletons. Overall study results and limits: Ankylosing spondylitis blood appeared to carry a characteristic TCR beta motif of roughly eight highly homologous variants.

Germline assignment: CDR1 MGHRA and CDR2 YSYEKL. V lost 3 bases, J lost 1 base, and 12 bases stayed unmatched. This CDR3 spans 18 amino acids. This clonotype was counted only a few times. Its target is unknown. The specimen was blood, either unsorted or a sorted T cell fraction (not recorded which). The clonotype comes from a male donor with ankylosing spondylitis. The genes are TRBV4-1 and TRBJ2-3, with 8 bases aligning to TRBD1. CDR3 sequence (DNA): TGCGCCAGCAGCCAGAGGACCCCAGGGGGCGATGGCACAGATACGCAGTATTTT. Translating it yields CASSQRTPGGDGTDTQYF.